The entry below gives a single T cell receptor (beta chain) sequence along with its context. What it recognizes is unknown. The data are from a study of T cell responses to AZD1222 COVID-19 vaccine. Analysis merged second doses at about 4 or about 12 weeks. Study outcomes and limitations: Clonal diversity was possibly underestimated, and the donors were mostly white British, with more females. Vaccine-related CD4 TCRs covered spike, predominating at 160-218 and 743-854. Repertoire collection took place solely once the T cell response had peaked.

V was clipped by 6 bases and J by 1 base, with 10 bases between them. CDR1 is SGDLS, CDR2 YYNGEE, per germline. The CDR3 runs to 13 residues. Some clones are missing from TCRdb's copy, which holds only in-frame ones; the method was immunoSEQ multiplex PCR. The sample includes 110,000 to 150,000 clones, 88% of them seen just once. The TCR comes from an adult who received the AZD1222 COVID-19 vaccine. Sequencing was performed on peripheral blood, taken 28 days after the second AZD1222 dose. This chain joins TRBV9 and TRBJ1-2, with unresolved D. This CDR3 is CASNTASNYGYTF. CDR3 DNA sequence: TGTGCCAGCAATACAGCTAGTAACTATGGCTACACCTTC.